One sample yielded the 21 T cell receptor beta chains listed below, sequenced in a study of T cells in Graves' hyperthyroidism and ophthalmopathy. There were TCR beta CDR3 regions amplified from RNA transcripts. First-round RT-PCR of the TCR CDR3 relied on the HTBI primer set. TCRdb reprocessed the multiplex PCR reads via MiXCR and lists one record per CDR3 protein. Of roughly 600,000 distinct CDR3 sequences in the sample, 14% were seen once. Sequencing was performed on blood. These receptors all stem from a woman aged 45-65 years with Graves' ophthalmopathy.

The rearrangement uses TRBV24-1 and TRBJ2-1; TRBD2 agrees at 10 bases. V trimming: 9 bases; J trimming: 4 bases; junction bases outside the gene matches: 8. Germline V gene lookup returns CDR1 KGHDR and CDR2 SFDVKD. The CDR3 has 15 residues. The CDR3 nucleotides are TGTGCCACCGGGAGAGCGGGAGGGCCTTACAATGAGCAGTTCTTC. It encodes CATGRAGGPYNEQFF.

This clonotype has only a few counts. Being one base from a much bigger clone, this may be a read error. The V call is TRBV7-9, the J call TRBJ2-5, with 8 bases identical to TRBD1. Germline values: CDR1 SEHNR, CDR2 FQNEAQ (reference sequence). The CDR3 spans 13 residues. The CDR3 protein is CASTKGQEETRYF. The CDR3 bases are TGTGCCAGCACTAAGGGACAGGAAGAGACCCGGTACTTC.

Ten or more counts support this clonotype. The chain couples TRBV12-3 or TRBV12-4 to TRBJ1-5, with 7 bases identical to TRBD1. J gave up 4 bases and V 3 bases, and 12 bases lay outside the gene matches. The CDR3 loop spans 17 amino acids. The CDR3 DNA follows: TGTGCCAGCAGTTTCCTTGTCGGGACAGCGACGAATCAGCCCCAGCATTTT. Translation: CASSFLVGTATNQPQHF.

This clonotype was found many times. The rearrangement uses TRBV7-2 and TRBJ2-3, with D perhaps TRBD1 (5 bases). CDR1 is SGHTA, CDR2 FQGNSA, per germline. The CDR3 sequence is 16 residues long. The V end lost 1 base, the J end lost 1 base, and 12 bases lay between the germline ends. CDR3 residues: CASSLDFRVGTDTQYF. CDR3 DNA: TGTGCCAGCAGCTTAGATTTCAGGGTGGGCACAGATACGCAGTATTTT. Full variable domain (outside the CDR3, taken from reference TRBV7-2 and TRBJ2-3): GAGVSQSPSNKVTEKGKDVELRCDPISGHTALYWYRQSLGQGLEFLIYFQGNSAPDKSGLPSDRFSAERTGGSVSTLTIQRTQQEDSAVYLCASSLDFRVGTDTQYFGPGTRLTVL.

At least ten counts were recorded for this clonotype. The CDR3 protein is CASSQFGTGGDEKLFF. The CDR3 region has the DNA TGTGCCAGCAGCCAATTCGGAACAGGGGGGGATGAAAAACTGTTTTTT. The chain joins TRBV7-9 to TRBJ1-4, with 8 bases identical to TRBD1. The CDR3 spans 16 residues. Looked up from germline, CDR1 is SEHNR and CDR2 is FQNEAQ (reference sequence). Trimming took 5 bases from V and 6 from J; bases not matched to a gene: 11.

This clonotype was seen many times. CDR3 bases: TGTGCCAGCTCACCACCTAGCGGGAGGGCCGGTACAGATACGCAGTATTTT. This codes for CASSPPSGRAGTDTQYF. J is TRBJ2-3 and V is TRBV18; 11 nucleotides line up with TRBD2. V lost 0 bases, J lost 3 bases, and 5 bases stayed unmatched. This CDR3 has 17 residues. Germline V gives CDR1 KGHSH, CDR2 LQKENI.

This clonotype was counted between two and nine times. The chain joins TRBV18 to TRBJ2-7; tentatively, D is TRBD1 (5 bases). This CDR3 spans 14 amino acids. CDR1 and CDR2 (germline): KGHSH, LQKENI. Deletions cut 3 bases from V and 5 bases from J, with 14 bases between. The CDR3 sequence: CASSPPSQGNEQYF. In nucleotides, the CDR3 is TGTGCCAGCTCACCCCCCAGCCAGGGAAACGAGCAGTACTTC.

This clonotype showed up many times. V and J are TRBV18 and TRBJ2-1; D is uncertain. Germline V gives CDR1 KGHSH, CDR2 LQKENI. V was shortened by 3 bases and J by 9 bases, with 15 bases between the two germline ends. The CDR3 length is 14 residues. The CDR3 DNA reads as TGTGCCAGCTCACCCGCCAGTCGGATGGGTGAGCAGTTCTTC. It is translated as CASSPASRMGEQFF.

This clonotype was counted many times. V usage is TRBV10-3 and J usage is TRBJ2-7; 11 nucleotides align to TRBD1. The CDR3 totals 14 residues. Germline CDR1 and CDR2: ENHRY and SYGVKD. Germline trimming cut 6 bases from V and 5 bases from J; bases unmatched to any gene: 6. CDR3 in amino acids: CAIRGTGGIDEQYF. The DNA of the CDR3 is TGTGCCATCAGGGGGACAGGGGGAATTGACGAGCAGTACTTC.

This clonotype has just a few counts. The chain is built from TRBV7-2 and TRBJ2-5; D remains ambiguous. The CDR3 loop spans 14 amino acids. CDR1 is SGHTA and CDR2 is FQGNSA in the germline V gene. V lost 0 bases and J 2 bases, leaving 7 bases between the germline ends. The CDR3 here is CASSLAWQQETQYF. The CDR3 DNA follows: TGTGCCAGCAGCTTAGCTTGGCAGCAAGAGACCCAGTACTTC.

This clonotype was recorded many times. The chain uses TRBV28 and TRBJ2-7; D remains ambiguous. Looked up from germline, CDR1 is MDHEN and CDR2 is SYDVKM. Trimming removed 9 bases at V and 6 bases at J, with 18 bases between. The CDR3 has 13 amino acids. For the CDR3, the DNA is TGTGCCAGTGTGGAAAGTGGCAAAGGCGAGCAGTACTTC. This sequence encodes CASVESGKGEQYF.

J is TRBJ1-1 and V is TRBV14; perhaps TRBD1 as D (5 bases). Trimming took 0 bases from V and 5 from J, leaving 13 bases between them. The CDR3 is 15 amino acids. From germline, CDR1 is SGHDN and CDR2 FVKESK. The CDR3 region is CASSQDWGWRTEAFF. CDR3 DNA: TGTGCCAGCAGCCAAGATTGGGGGTGGCGGACTGAAGCTTTCTTT.

The rearrangement joins TRBV27 to TRBJ1-2; perhaps TRBD1 as D (5 bases). Germline CDR1 reads MNHEY; CDR2 reads SMNVEV (reference sequence). CDR3 size: 15 residues. V was shortened by 6 bases and J by 2 bases, with 16 bases between the two germline ends. The CDR3 here is CASSWGRAGNYGYTF. DNA for the CDR3: TGTGCCAGCAGCTGGGGAAGGGCAGGGAACTATGGCTACACCTTC.

The chain uses TRBV12-3 or TRBV12-4 and TRBJ1-2; D might be TRBD1 (6 bases). The CDR3 extends over 14 amino acids. Trimming took off 1 base at V and 8 bases at J, with 14 bases between the two ends. This CDR3 reads CASSLVAGAGGYTF. The CDR3 region has the DNA TGTGCCAGCAGTTTAGTGGCAGGGGCCGGCGGCTACACCTTC.

This clonotype came up many times. This chain connects TRBV5-1 to TRBJ1-1; D unresolved. There are 14 residues in the CDR3. V lost 3 bases and J lost 0, with 9 bases in between. Germline CDR1 SGHRS, CDR2 YFSETQ. This chain's CDR3 is CASSSTPMNTEAFF. The CDR3 nucleotides are TGCGCCAGCAGCTCGACACCTATGAACACTGAAGCTTTCTTT.

This clonotype was counted ten times or more. This chain uses TRBV10-3 with TRBJ2-3, with 8 bases matching TRBD1. With V trimmed by 4 bases and J by 2 bases, 2 bases remained unmatched. The CDR3 is 14 amino acids. The V gene's germline CDR1 is ENHRY and CDR2 SYGVKD. CDR3 amino acids: CAISGTGTTDTQYF. DNA for the CDR3: TGTGCCATCAGTGGGACAGGGACCACAGATACGCAGTATTTT.

The V gene is TRBV29-1, the J gene TRBJ2-3; D is possibly TRBD1 or TRBD2 (6 bases each). The CDR3 has 15 amino acids. Germline-derived CDR1 and CDR2 are SQVTM and ANQGSEA. V was pared by 4 bases and J by 1 base, with 15 bases between. CDR3 in amino acids: CSVGSRGARTDTQYF. The CDR3 DNA reads TGCAGCGTTGGTAGTAGGGGGGCTCGCACAGATACGCAGTATTTT.

In its sample, this clonotype was seen many times. The V and J genes are TRBV29-1 and TRBJ2-5, with a possible D match to TRBD2 (5 bases). Germline V gene lookup returns CDR1 SQVTM and CDR2 ANQGSEA. The CDR3 runs to 12 residues. V shed 4 bases and J shed 4 bases, with 10 bases lying between them. The CDR3 loop is CSVGGVGETQYF. CDR3 nucleotides: TGCAGCGTTGGGGGAGTCGGAGAGACCCAGTACTTC.

This chain uses TRBV20-1 with TRBJ1-2; D not certain. The CDR3 is 11 amino acids. V lost 3 bases to trimming and J lost 7 bases, with 9 bases between them. CDR1 DFQATT and CDR2 SNEGSKA come from the germline V gene (reference sequence). The CDR3 sequence: CSARLTIGYTF. The CDR3, as DNA: TGCAGTGCTAGGCTTACTATTGGCTACACCTTC.

This clonotype came up many times. The gene calls are TRBV18 and TRBJ1-1; tentative D call: TRBD1 (5 bases). The germline V gene encodes CDR1 KGHSH and CDR2 LQKENI. V lost 4 bases, J lost 1 base, and 7 bases lay in between. This CDR3 region has 13 residues. Here the CDR3 reads CASSQGKNTEAFF. The CDR3 DNA reads as TGTGCCAGCTCACAGGGGAAGAACACTGAAGCTTTCTTT.

This clonotype has ten or more counts. Here the CDR3 reads CASSRGLPSTDTQYF. DNA for the CDR3: TGTGCCAGCTCCCGGGGACTCCCTAGCACAGATACGCAGTATTTT. This sequence joins TRBV18 and TRBJ2-3, with a tentative D call TRBD2 (6 bases). The germline V and J ends were trimmed by 6 bases and 0 bases, with 13 bases remaining between them. This CDR3 is 15 amino acids long. Per germline, CDR1 KGHSH and CDR2 LQKENI.